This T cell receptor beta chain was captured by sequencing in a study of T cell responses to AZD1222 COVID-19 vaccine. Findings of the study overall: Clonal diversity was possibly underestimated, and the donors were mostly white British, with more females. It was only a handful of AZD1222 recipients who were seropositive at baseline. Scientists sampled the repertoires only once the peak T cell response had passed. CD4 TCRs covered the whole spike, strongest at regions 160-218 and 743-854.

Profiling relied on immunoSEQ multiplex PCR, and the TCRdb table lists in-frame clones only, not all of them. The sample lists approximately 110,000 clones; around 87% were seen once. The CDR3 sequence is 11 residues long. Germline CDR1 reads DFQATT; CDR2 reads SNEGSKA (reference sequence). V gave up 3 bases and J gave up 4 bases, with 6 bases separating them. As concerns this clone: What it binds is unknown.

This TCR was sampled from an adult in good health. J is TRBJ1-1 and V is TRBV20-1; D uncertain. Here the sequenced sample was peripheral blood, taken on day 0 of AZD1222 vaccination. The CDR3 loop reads CSASDSTEAFF. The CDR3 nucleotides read TGCAGTGCTAGTGACTCCACTGAAGCTTTCTTT.